The present entry profiles one T cell receptor (beta chain) with its context. This clone has just one count. The clone's antigen remains unknown. The sample holds no much larger clone one base away, and base qualities are not on file. Each donor gave one peripheral blood draw, averaging roughly 0.11 L, which was collected into heparinised tubes. A BD FACSAria II was used to sort naive, central memory, regulatory and stem cell-like memory CD4+ T cells with a panel that included CD45RO, CCR7, CD25, CD127, CD95 and CD27. Every sorted population had a purity above 98%. PBMCs were isolated immediately by Lymphoprep density gradient centrifugation and stained directly without culture. So that batch effects would be minimized, each experiment stained and sorted samples in pairs, pairing one healthy donor with one patient. This specimen comes from a study of beta chain features in type 1 diabetes (dated by TCRdb to 2016 to 2018). The study in broad terms: Patients and healthy donors did not differ in mean age, gender distribution, total cell number or subset yield. Across all samples, 107,917,701 sorted cells were examined, and cell number per subset correlated strongly with RNA yield. In the study, recently diagnosed type 1 diabetes patients and matched healthy donors were compared on the TCRB repertoires of their sorted circulating CD4+ T cell subsets. Whereas all 30 or so donors provided naive and central memory subsets, regulatory and stem cell-like memory subsets were isolated from just 8 patients and about 8 healthy donors. Study-wide findings and limitations: Naive, central memory and regulatory TCRB repertoires appeared to be more alike among patients than among healthy donors. Patients with type 1 diabetes made fewer insertions and deleted more nucleotides at VDJ recombination sites, implying thymic rearrangement abnormalities. Type 1 diabetes patients showed a moderate but significant shortening of TCRB CDR3 length in all four CD4+ subsets. PCR may preferentially amplify shorter templates, but because patient and control samples were amplified and corrected together, any resulting skew would affect both groups equally. Only small numbers of individuals were included in the HLA sub-analyses, which left unresolved whether HLA type had any influence on TCRB rearrangement. Because cDNA was sequenced instead of genomic DNA, activated cells with high expression could be over-represented, although the groups did not differ in activation or CD3 levels.

All of the isolated RNA was reverse transcribed with the High Capacity cDNA Reverse Transcription Kit, so expressed TCRB transcripts were sequenced. Deep immunoSEQ sequencing was performed on naive, central memory and regulatory T cell samples, with an average of approximately 4 million total reads per sample. Sorted cells were lysed in RLT buffer, and RNA was extracted using DNase-treated RNeasy Micro or Mini kits according to cell number. Each cell subset was processed on its own to prevent cross-contamination, while patient and healthy donor samples were processed together. The immunoSEQ multiplex PCR was used to amplify TCRB sequences from cDNA, yielding 87-bp fragments that span the CDR3 region. Amplicons were sequenced on the Illumina HiSeq platform. The study's processing was this. Synthetic template baselines were used to correct PCR bias computationally, reads within Hamming distance 2 were collapsed, and singletons that could not be merged were discarded. Reads were aligned against IMGT so that V, D and J genes, CDR3 length and insertions or deletions at six rearrangement sites could be assigned. Within each subset, clonotype counts were normalized to the number of sorted cells before true diversity and Gini coefficients were calculated with the tcR R package. Repertoire sharing was quantified using the overlap coefficient calculated on TCRB nucleotide sequences. As a proxy for the pre-selection repertoire, out-of-frame TCRB sequences from naive cells were analyzed. As stored in TCRdb, this immuneACCESS dataset retains in-frame rearrangements with V and J assigned. A fraction of the clones does not appear; measured against another copy, unresolved V genes explain less than half of the discrepancy, and the remainder lacks a known reason. V, J and clone size reflect that table, while D and trimming were determined from the DNA. The sample includes about 370,000 clones, with about 15% observed a single time. The ten largest make up around 0.02% of the sample.

The source material was naive CD4+ T cells from blood. Explained via the paper, the cell subset or site label denotes: true naive CD4+ T cells. This receptor was obtained from a young woman in good health.

The nucleotide sequence reads as follows: TGCGCCAGCAGCCTCGACAGGGGTTACAATGAGCAGTTCTTC. Translation gives CASSLDRGYNEQFF. This chain is built from TRBV5-1 and TRBJ2-1; 8 middle bases align to TRBD1. The germline V and J ends show losses of 4 bases and 4 bases respectively, and no gene match explains 4 bases of the junction. From cysteine to phenylalanine, the CDR3 is 14 amino acids long. The kept DNA is CDR3 alone, 42 bases in frame from the first base. From a lookup of the germline V gene, CDR1 and CDR2 are SGHRS and YFSETQ. The full variable domain, with segments outside the CDR3 supplied by the reference TRBV5-1 and TRBJ2-1 proteins, appears as KAGVTQTPRYLIKTRGQQVTLSCSPISGHRSVSWYQQTPGQGLQFLFEYFSETQRNKGNFPGRFSGRQFSNSRSEMNVSTLELGDSALYLCASSLDRGYNEQFFGPGTRLTVL.